This T cell receptor beta chain is drawn from a study of blood T cell repertoires in COVID-19. The protocol was immunoSEQ multiplex PCR, while the TCRdb copy is restricted to in-frame clones and leaves out a portion. The sample lists over 55,000 clones, over 80% occurring once. CDR1 and CDR2 (germline): SGHVS, FQNEAQ. V was pared by 5 bases and J by 6 bases, with 3 bases of the junction left unmatched. The CDR3 covers 12 residues. This chain connects TRBV7-8 to TRBJ1-2; the match to TRBD1 covers 7 bases. The clonotype comes from a woman aged 55-69 years with acute or convalescent COVID-19. The sequencing sample was made of peripheral blood. CDR3 residues: CASSVTGDGYTF. The CDR3 coding sequence is TGTGCCAGCAGCGTCACAGGGGATGGCTACACCTTC.